The 11 T cell receptor beta chains below all came from one sample that was sequenced in a study of blood T cell repertoires in COVID-19. Clones were sequenced by immunoSEQ multiplex PCR, and TCRdb holds only the in-frame ones, with some missing. The data hold over 200,000 clones, with around four fifths observed a single time. Sequenced input: peripheral blood. These receptors came from a man aged 80 or over with acute or convalescent COVID-19.

The gene calls are TRBV9 and TRBJ1-3; TRBD1 agrees at 9 bases. Germline V lookup: CDR1 SGDLS, CDR2 YYNGEE. The CDR3 has 16 amino acids. V gave up 3 bases and J gave up 0 bases; unmatched junction bases: 4. In DNA form, the CDR3 reads TGTGCCAGCAGCGATGACAGGGGGTACTCTGGAAACACCATATATTTT. Translated, it gives CASSDDRGYSGNTIYF.

The chain has TRBV7-2 and TRBJ1-3, with D possibly being TRBD1 (6 bases). V shed 5 bases and J shed 14 bases, with 13 bases lying between them. Germline V CDR1 and CDR2: SGHTA, FQGNSA. This CDR3 region has 11 residues. DNA of the CDR3: TGTGCCAGCAGCCCCGGACAGACCCTATATTTT. Translating it yields CASSPGQTLYF.

The chain couples TRBV5-1 to TRBJ2-1; the D gene is possibly TRBD2 (6 bases). The CDR3 sequence is 16 residues long. V was pared by 4 bases and J by 3 bases, with 17 bases between. Germline V lookup: CDR1 SGHRS, CDR2 YFSETQ. DNA of the CDR3: TGCGCCAGCAGCCCGCCGCCTTCCGGGGGCTACAATGAGCAGTTCTTC. This encodes CASSPPPSGGYNEQFF.

This clone showed up just a few times. V and J are TRBV5-6 and TRBJ1-2; 7 bases match TRBD1. V gave up 5 bases and J gave up 4 bases; unmatched junction bases: 8. CDR1 is SGHDT, CDR2 YYEEEE, per germline. The CDR3 is 14 residues long. Here the CDR3 reads CASSSQGYAYGYTF. In DNA form, the CDR3 reads TGTGCCAGCAGTTCACAGGGGTACGCCTATGGCTACACCTTC.

The CDR3 nucleotides are TGTGCCACCAGCAGAGGGGACAGGGTCAAGGCCGGGGAGCTGTTTTTT. This codes for CATSRGDRVKAGELFF. This rearrangement joins TRBV15 to TRBJ2-2, with TRBD1 matching over 9 bases. Trimming removed 1 base from V and 6 bases from J; junction bases left unmatched: 6. The V gene's germline CDR1 is LNHNV and CDR2 YYDKDF (reference sequence). The CDR3 is made up of 16 amino acids.

The V gene is TRBV6-5, the J gene TRBJ2-7; TRBD1 matches at 10 bases. There are 13 residues in the CDR3. The germline V gene has CDR1 MNHEY and CDR2 SVGAGI. J lost 12 bases, V lost 6 bases, and 11 bases had no gene match. The CDR3 region has the DNA TGTGCCAGCAGGGAGACAGGGGGCCCCTTTCGGTACTTC. This codes for CASRETGGPFRYF.

The chain combines TRBV4-2 with TRBJ1-5; 7 positions match TRBD1. Germline V lookup: CDR1 LGHNA, CDR2 YNFKEQ. CDR3 length: 18 amino acids. V lost 0 bases to trimming and J lost 4 bases; unmatched junction nucleotides: 12. In DNA form, the CDR3 reads TGTGCCAGCAGCCAAGATCCGAAGAGGGACAGCCAGAATCAGCCCCAGCATTTT. This encodes CASSQDPKRDSQNQPQHF.

This CDR3 reads CASSPSTAGELFF. The CDR3 nucleotides are TGTGCCAGCAGTCCGTCGACTGCCGGGGAGCTGTTTTTT. The chain uses TRBV12-3 or TRBV12-4 and TRBJ2-2; no firm D call. This CDR3 region has 13 residues. The V end was cut by 5 bases, the J end by 6 bases, with 10 bases between.

The V gene is TRBV19, the J gene TRBJ1-5; D gene uncertain. The CDR3 loop spans 15 amino acids. V was trimmed by 3 bases and J by 3 bases, leaving 12 bases between them. Germline assignment: CDR1 LNHDA and CDR2 SQIVND (reference sequence). CDR3: CASSIIGVDNQPQHF. In DNA form, the CDR3 reads TGTGCCAGTAGTATCATCGGGGTGGACAATCAGCCCCAGCATTTT.

J is TRBJ1-3 and V is TRBV14, with 7 nucleotides matching TRBD1. The V segment lost 3 bases and the J segment 0 bases; nucleotides outside the gene matches: 2. CDR3 length equals 15 residues. The germline CDR1 and CDR2 sequences are SGHDN and FVKESK. CDR3: CASSHSGGSGNTIYF. DNA of the CDR3: TGTGCCAGCAGCCATTCAGGGGGCTCTGGAAACACCATATATTTT.

The V gene is TRBV28, the J gene TRBJ2-2; D call uncertain. This CDR3 spans 15 amino acids. Germline V gene sequence: CDR1 MDHEN, CDR2 SYDVKM. V lost 3 bases to trimming and J lost 3 bases, with 11 bases between them. This chain's CDR3 is CASSFSITDTGELFF. The DNA for the CDR3 is TGTGCCAGCAGTTTTTCGATCACAGACACCGGGGAGCTGTTTTTT.